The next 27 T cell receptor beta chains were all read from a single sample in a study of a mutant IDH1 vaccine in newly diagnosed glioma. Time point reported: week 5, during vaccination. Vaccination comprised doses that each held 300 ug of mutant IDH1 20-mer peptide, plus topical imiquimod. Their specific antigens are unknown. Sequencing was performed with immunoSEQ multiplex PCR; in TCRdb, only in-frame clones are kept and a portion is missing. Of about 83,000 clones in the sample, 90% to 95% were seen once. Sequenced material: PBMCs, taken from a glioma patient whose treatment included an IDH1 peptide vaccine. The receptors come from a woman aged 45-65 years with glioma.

CDR3 nucleotides: TGTGCCACATTCCAGGGTAGGGGAGTTGAAAAACTGTTTTTT. Protein product: CATFQGRGVEKLFF. The rearrangement links TRBV6-6 to TRBJ1-4; tentatively, D is TRBD1 (5 bases). This CDR3 contains 14 residues. CDR1 is MNHNY, CDR2 SVGAGI, per germline (reference sequence). Trimming left V 10 bases short and J 7 bases short, with 19 bases between.

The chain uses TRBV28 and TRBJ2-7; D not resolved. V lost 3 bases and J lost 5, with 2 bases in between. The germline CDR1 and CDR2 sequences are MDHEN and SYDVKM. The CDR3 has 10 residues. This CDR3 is CASSFDEQYF. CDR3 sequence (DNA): TGTGCCAGCAGTTTTGACGAGCAGTACTTC.

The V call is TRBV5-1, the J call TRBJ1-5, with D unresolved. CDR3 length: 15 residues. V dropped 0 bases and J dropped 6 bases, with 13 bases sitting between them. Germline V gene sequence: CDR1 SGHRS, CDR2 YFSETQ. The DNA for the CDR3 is TGCGCCAGCAGCTTGGAGGCCGGTGCAAGTCAGCCCCAGCATTTT. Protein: CASSLEAGASQPQHF.

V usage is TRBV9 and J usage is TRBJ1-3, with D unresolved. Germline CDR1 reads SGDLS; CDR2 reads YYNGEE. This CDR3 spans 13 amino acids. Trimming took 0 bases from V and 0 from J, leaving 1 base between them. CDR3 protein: CASSVGSGNTIYF. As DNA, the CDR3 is TGTGCCAGCAGCGTAGGCTCTGGAAACACCATATATTTT. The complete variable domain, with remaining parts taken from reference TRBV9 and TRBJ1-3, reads DSGVTQTPKHLITATGQRVTLRCSPRSGDLSVYWYQQSLDQGLQFLIQYYNGEERAKGNILERFSAQQFPDLHSELNLSSLELGDSALYFCASSVGSGNTIYFGEGSWLTVV.

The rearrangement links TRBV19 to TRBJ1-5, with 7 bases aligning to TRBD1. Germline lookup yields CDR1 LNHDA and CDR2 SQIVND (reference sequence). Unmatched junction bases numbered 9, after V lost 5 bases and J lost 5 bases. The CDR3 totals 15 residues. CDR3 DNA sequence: TGTGCCAGTAGTCAGGGGGGTTTGTTATATCAGCCCCAGCATTTT. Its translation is CASSQGGLLYQPQHF.

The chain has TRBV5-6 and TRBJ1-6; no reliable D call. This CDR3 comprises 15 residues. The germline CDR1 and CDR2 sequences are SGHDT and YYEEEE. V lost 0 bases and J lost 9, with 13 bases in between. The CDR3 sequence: CASSLGAGGFSPLHF. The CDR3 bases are TGTGCCAGCAGCTTGGGGGCCGGTGGGTTTTCACCCCTCCACTTT. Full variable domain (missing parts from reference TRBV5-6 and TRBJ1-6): DAGVTQSPTHLIKTRGQQVTLRCSPKSGHDTVSWYQQALGQGPQFIFQYYEEEERQRGNFPDRFSGHQFPNYSSELNVNALLLGDSALYLCASSLGAGGFSPLHFGNGTRLTVT.

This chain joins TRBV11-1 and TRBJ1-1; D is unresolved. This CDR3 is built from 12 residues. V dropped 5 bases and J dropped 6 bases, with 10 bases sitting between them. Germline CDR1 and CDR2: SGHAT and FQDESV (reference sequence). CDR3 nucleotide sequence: TGTGCCAGCAGCCCAGGCGGACCTGAAGCTTTCTTT. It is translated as CASSPGGPEAFF. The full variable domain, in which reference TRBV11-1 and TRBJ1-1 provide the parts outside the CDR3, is EAEVAQSPRYKITEKSQAVAFWCDPISGHATLYWYRQILGQGPELLVQFQDESVVDDSQLPKDRFSAERLKGVDSTLKIQPAELGDSAMYLCASSPGGPEAFFGQGTRLTVV.

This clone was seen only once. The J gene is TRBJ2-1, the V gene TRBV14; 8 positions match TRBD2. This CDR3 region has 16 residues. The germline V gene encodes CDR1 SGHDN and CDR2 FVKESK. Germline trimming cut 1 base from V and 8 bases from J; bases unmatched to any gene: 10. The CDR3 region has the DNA TGTGCCAGCAGCCAAGGTCGGGGACTAGGGCTGGATGAGCAGTTCTTC. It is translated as CASSQGRGLGLDEQFF.

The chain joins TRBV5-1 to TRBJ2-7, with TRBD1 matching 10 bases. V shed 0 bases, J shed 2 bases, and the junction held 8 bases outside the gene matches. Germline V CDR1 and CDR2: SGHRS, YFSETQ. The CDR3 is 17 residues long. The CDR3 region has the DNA TGCGCCAGCAGCTTGGGGAGGTCGGGGACAGGGGCCTACGAGCAGTACTTC. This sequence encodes CASSLGRSGTGAYEQYF.

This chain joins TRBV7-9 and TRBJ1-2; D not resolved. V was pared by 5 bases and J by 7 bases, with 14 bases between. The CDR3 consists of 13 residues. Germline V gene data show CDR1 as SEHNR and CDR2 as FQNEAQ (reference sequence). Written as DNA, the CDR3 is TGTGCCAGCAGCCCCGGGCGGCTCCCTGGCTACACCTTC. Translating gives CASSPGRLPGYTF.

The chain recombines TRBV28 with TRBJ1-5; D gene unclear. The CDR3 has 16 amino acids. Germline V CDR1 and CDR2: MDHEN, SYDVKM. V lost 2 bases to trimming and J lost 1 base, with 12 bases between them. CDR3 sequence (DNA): TGTGCCAGCAGTTTAAGAGGGCAGGCCAGCAATCAGCCCCAGCATTTT. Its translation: CASSLRGQASNQPQHF.

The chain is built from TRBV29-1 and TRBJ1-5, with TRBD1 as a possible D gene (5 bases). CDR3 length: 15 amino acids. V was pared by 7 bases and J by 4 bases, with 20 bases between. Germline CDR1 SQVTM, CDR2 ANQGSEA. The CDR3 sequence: CSASSGQGLNQPQHF. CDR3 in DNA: TGCAGCGCCTCATCCGGCCAGGGACTGAATCAGCCCCAGCATTTT.

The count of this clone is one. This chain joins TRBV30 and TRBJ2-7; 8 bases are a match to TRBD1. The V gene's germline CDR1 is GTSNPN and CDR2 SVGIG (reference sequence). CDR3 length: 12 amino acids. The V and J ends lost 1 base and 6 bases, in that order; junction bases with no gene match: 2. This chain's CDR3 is CAWSGTGREQYF. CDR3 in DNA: TGTGCCTGGAGTGGGACAGGGCGCGAGCAGTACTTC.

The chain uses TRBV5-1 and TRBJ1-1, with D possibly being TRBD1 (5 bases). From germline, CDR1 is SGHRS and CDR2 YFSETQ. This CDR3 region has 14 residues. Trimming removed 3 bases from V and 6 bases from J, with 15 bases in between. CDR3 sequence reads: CASSSTAGSAEAFF. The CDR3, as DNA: TGCGCCAGCAGCTCTACAGCAGGGAGCGCTGAAGCTTTCTTT.

Here the CDR3 DNA reads TGTGCCAGCAGTTCCTCTAGCGGGAGGGGTACGCAGTATTTT. Protein product: CASSSSSGRGTQYF. The chain has TRBV28 and TRBJ2-3; 12 nucleotides match TRBD2. V dropped 4 bases and J dropped 8; count of bases not matched to a gene: 4. CDR3 length: 14 amino acids. Germline values: CDR1 MDHEN, CDR2 SYDVKM.

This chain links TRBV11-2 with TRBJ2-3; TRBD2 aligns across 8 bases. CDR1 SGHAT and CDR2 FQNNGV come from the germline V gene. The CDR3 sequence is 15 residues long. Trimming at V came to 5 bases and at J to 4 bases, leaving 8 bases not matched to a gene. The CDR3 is CASSIAAGVSDTQYF. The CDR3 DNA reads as TGTGCCAGCAGCATTGCAGCGGGAGTGTCAGATACGCAGTATTTT.

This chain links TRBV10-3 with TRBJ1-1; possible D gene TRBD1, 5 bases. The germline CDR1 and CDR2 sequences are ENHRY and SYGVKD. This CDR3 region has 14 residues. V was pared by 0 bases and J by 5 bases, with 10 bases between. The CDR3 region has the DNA TGTGCCATCAGTGAGTCGGCCAGGGAGACTGAAGCTTTCTTT. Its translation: CAISESARETEAFF.

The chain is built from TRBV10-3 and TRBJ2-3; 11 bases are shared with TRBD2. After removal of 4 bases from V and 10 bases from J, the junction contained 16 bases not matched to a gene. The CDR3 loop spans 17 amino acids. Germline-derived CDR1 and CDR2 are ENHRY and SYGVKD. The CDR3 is CAISGAFFSGRAPAQYF. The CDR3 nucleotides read TGTGCCATCAGTGGCGCCTTTTTTAGCGGGAGGGCCCCTGCGCAGTATTTT.

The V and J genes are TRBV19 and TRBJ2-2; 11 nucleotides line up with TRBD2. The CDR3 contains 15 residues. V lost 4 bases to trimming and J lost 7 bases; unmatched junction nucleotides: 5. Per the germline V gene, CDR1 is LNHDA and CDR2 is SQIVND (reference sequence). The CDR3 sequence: CASSNSGRASGELFF. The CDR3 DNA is TGTGCCAGTAGTAATAGCGGGAGGGCCAGCGGGGAGCTGTTTTTT. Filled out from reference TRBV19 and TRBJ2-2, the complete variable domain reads DGGITQSPKYLFRKEGQNVTLSCEQNLNHDAMYWYRQDPGQGLRLIYYSQIVNDFQKGDIAEGYSVSREKKESFPLTVTSAQKNPTAFYLCASSNSGRASGELFFGEGSRLTVL.

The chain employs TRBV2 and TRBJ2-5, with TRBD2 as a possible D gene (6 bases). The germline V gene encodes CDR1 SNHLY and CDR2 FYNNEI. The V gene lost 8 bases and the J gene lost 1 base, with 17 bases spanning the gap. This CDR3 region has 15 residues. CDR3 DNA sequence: TGTGCCAGCCTTAAGACTAGTTTTGCCCAAGAGACCCAGTACTTC. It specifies CASLKTSFAQETQYF.

The CDR3 DNA reads as TGTGCCAGCTCACCGGGGCAGGCTTCCTACGAGCAGTACTTC. This sequence encodes CASSPGQASYEQYF. The chain combines TRBV18 with TRBJ2-7; D is possibly TRBD1 (5 bases). This CDR3 spans 14 amino acids. CDR1 and CDR2 from the germline V gene are KGHSH and LQKENI. Trimming removed 3 bases at V and 1 base at J, with 10 bases between.

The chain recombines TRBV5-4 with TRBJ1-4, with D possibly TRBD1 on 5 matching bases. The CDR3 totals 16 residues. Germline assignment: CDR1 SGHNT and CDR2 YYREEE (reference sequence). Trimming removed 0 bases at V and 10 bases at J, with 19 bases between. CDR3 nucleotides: TGTGCCAGCAGCTTGGGGGGCCGGGGAGGAGCCCGAAAACTGTTTTTT. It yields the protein CASSLGGRGGARKLFF.

The CDR3 sequence is CASSPTGQGITEAFF. CDR3 DNA sequence: TGTGCCAGCAGCCCGACAGGCCAAGGGATCACTGAAGCTTTCTTT. This chain links TRBV11-2 with TRBJ1-1, with a possible D match to TRBD1 (6 bases). V lost 5 bases and J lost 4, with 17 bases in between. The CDR3 totals 15 residues. In germline, CDR1 is SGHAT, CDR2 FQNNGV.

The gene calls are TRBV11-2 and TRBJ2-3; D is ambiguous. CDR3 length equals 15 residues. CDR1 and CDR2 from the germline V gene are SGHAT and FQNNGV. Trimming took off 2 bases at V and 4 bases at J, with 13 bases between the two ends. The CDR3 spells CASSLFPTAADTQYF. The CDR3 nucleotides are TGTGCCAGCAGCTTATTCCCAACCGCGGCAGATACGCAGTATTTT.

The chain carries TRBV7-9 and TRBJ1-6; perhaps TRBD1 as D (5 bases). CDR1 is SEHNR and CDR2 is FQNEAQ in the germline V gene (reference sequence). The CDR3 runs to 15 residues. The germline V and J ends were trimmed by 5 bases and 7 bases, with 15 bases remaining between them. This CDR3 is CASSARAGLNSPLHF. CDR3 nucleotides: TGTGCCAGCAGCGCCAGGGCAGGGCTAAATTCACCCCTCCACTTT.

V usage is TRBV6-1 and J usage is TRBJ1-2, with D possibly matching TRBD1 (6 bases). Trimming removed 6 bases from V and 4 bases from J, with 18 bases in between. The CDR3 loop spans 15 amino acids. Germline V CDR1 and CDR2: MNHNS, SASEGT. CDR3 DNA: TGTGCCAGCAGAGGGGGGCAGGGAGAGTTCTATGGCTACACCTTC. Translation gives CASRGGQGEFYGYTF.

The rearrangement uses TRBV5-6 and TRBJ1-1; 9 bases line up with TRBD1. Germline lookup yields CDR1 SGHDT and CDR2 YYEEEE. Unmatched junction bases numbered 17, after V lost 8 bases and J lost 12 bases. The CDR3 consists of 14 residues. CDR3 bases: TGTGCCAGTAAGCGAGCCGCCGGGACAGGGAGAACTTTCTTT. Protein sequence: CASKRAAGTGRTFF.